The 12 T cell receptor beta chains reported below all come from one sample, sequenced in a study of monozygotic twins with inflammatory bowel disease. TCRdb reprocessed the 5' RACE reads, with one entry per CDR3 protein and no DNA. Its listing shows 300,000 to 400,000 distinct CDR3 sequences. The sequenced material came from blood. The receptors were sampled from a human donor with ulcerative colitis or Crohn's disease, or a healthy co-twin of an affected twin (not recorded which).

The chain is built from TRBV11-2 and TRBJ2-5; the TCRdb D gene call, TRBD2, has no DNA to confirm it. The CDR3 contains 16 residues. Germline-derived CDR1 and CDR2 are SGHAT and FQNNGV. The CDR3: CASSTRLAGGQETQYF.

The J gene is TRBJ2-5, the V gene TRBV19; the TCRdb call, TRBD1, lacks DNA for checking. The germline gives CDR1 LNHDA, CDR2 SQIVND (reference sequence). This CDR3 comprises 16 residues. CDR3 amino acids: CASSISRGQGEETQYF.

The chain uses TRBV5-1 and TRBJ2-5; as DNA is missing, the TRBD1 call by TCRdb cannot be tested. The CDR3 consists of 17 residues. Germline CDR1 is SGHRS and CDR2 is YFSETQ. The CDR3 here is CASSPFGGPRGEETQYF.

The genes are TRBV15 and TRBJ2-5; the TCRdb D gene call, TRBD2, has no DNA to confirm it. Germline assignment: CDR1 LNHNV and CDR2 YYDKDF (reference sequence). This CDR3 comprises 13 residues. CDR3 residues: CATAQGLSETQYF. Full variable domain (remainder filled in from reference TRBV15 and TRBJ2-5): DAMVIQNPRYQVTQFGKPVTLSCSQTLNHNVMYWYQQKSSQAPKLLFHYYDKDFNNEADTPDNFQSRRPNTSFCFLDIRSPGLGDTAMYLCATAQGLSETQYFGPGTRLLVL.

The V gene is TRBV18, the J gene TRBJ2-3; the TCRdb D gene call, TRBD2, has no DNA to confirm it. The CDR3 totals 17 residues. From germline, CDR1 is KGHSH and CDR2 LQKENI. CDR3: CASSPRGGFSSTDTQYF. The entire variable domain, with the rest obtained from reference TRBV18 and TRBJ2-3, is as follows: NAGVMQNPRHLVRRRGQEARLRCSPMKGHSHVYWYRQLPEEGLKFMVYLQKENIIDESGMPKERFSAEFPKEGPSILRIQQVVRGDSAAYFCASSPRGGFSSTDTQYFGPGTRLTVL.

CDR3 sequence: CASSASGTSRLETQYF. The gene calls are TRBV13 and TRBJ2-5; checking the TCRdb D call of TRBD2 is not possible without DNA. The V gene's germline CDR1 is PRHDT and CDR2 FYEKMQ (reference sequence). This CDR3 contains 16 residues.

V is TRBV7-2 and J is TRBJ1-5. Per the germline V gene, CDR1 is SGHTA and CDR2 is FQGNSA. The CDR3 contains 16 residues. CDR3 sequence reads: CASSYNPGRVNQPQHF.

The V gene is TRBV29-1, the J gene TRBJ1-2. Germline assignment: CDR1 SQVTM and CDR2 ANQGSEA. The CDR3 runs 14 residues. CDR3 protein: CSVVASLANYGYTF.

The J gene is TRBJ2-1, the V gene TRBV6-1. Germline V gives CDR1 MNHNS, CDR2 SASEGT. The CDR3 loop spans 11 amino acids. CDR3 sequence reads: CASSEVIEQFF.

This sequence joins TRBV7-3 and TRBJ2-1. Germline CDR1 reads SGHTA; CDR2 reads FQGTGA. This CDR3 is 13 amino acids long. CDR3 loop: CASSPKSSAEQFF.

The chain carries TRBV7-3 and TRBJ2-1; absent DNA, TCRdb's TRBD1 call cannot be checked. CDR1 SGHTA and CDR2 FQGTGA come from the germline V gene. The CDR3 loop spans 15 amino acids. The CDR3 sequence is CASSYQAGAFNEQFF.

The chain combines TRBV25-1 with TRBJ2-7; with no DNA, the TCRdb D assignment of TRBD1 cannot be verified. Germline assignment: CDR1 MGHDK and CDR2 SYGVNS. CDR3 size: 13 residues. CDR3 residues: CASSEYGQDEQYF.